This TCR beta chain was identified during a study of T cells in localized non-small cell lung cancer. Measured with immunoSEQ multiplex PCR; TCRdb has only the in-frame clones, and not every one. The table has over 8,500 clones, about 92% seen once. Notes on this clone: The antigen remains unidentified.

Findings and caveats of the study: A raised T cell density in blood coincided with lengthier overall survival.

Trimming took off 5 bases at V and 0 bases at J, with 9 bases between the two ends. The CDR3 contains 13 residues. Germline V gene sequence: CDR1 SQVTM, CDR2 ANQGSEA. The chain recombines TRBV29-1 with TRBJ2-3, with D uncertain. This TCR was recovered from a woman between 35 and 70 years old with stage I squamous cell lung carcinoma. The sample here was peripheral blood, taken before any cancer treatment. CDR3 DNA: TGCAGCGTTCTCCAGGACAGCACAGATACGCAGTATTTT. Translation gives CSVLQDSTDTQYF.